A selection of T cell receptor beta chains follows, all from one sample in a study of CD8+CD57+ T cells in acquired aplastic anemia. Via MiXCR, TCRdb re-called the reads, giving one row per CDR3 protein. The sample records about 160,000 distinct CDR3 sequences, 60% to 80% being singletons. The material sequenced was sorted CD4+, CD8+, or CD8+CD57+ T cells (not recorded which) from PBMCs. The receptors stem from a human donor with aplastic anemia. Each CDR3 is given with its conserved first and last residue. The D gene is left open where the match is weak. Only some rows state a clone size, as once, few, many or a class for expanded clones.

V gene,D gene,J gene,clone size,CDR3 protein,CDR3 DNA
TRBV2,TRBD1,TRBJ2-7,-,CASSLDGTGDYEQYF,TGTGCCAGCAGTTTAGATGGGACAGGGGACTACGAGCAGTACTTC
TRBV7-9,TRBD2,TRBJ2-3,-,CASSLGLAGITDTQYF,TGTGCCAGCAGCTTAGGGCTAGCGGGGATCACAGATACGCAGTATTTT
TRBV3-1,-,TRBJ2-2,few,CASSPQDHREVTGELFF,TGTGCCAGCAGCCCCCAAGATCACAGGGAGGTGACTGGGGAGCTGTTTTTT
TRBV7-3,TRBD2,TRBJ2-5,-,CASSSTSGSGETQYF,TGTGCCAGCAGCTCGACTAGCGGGAGTGGGGAGACCCAGTACTTC
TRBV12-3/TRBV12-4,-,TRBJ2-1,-,CASSLDVIRGEQFF,TGTGCCAGCAGTTTAGACGTGATCCGGGGTGAGCAGTTCTTC
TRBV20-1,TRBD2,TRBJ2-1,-,CSASALTSGPYNEQFF,TGCAGTGCTAGTGCTTTAACTAGCGGGCCATACAATGAGCAGTTCTTC
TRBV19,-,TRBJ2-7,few,CASSIVGQSYEQYF,TGTGCCAGTAGTATAGTGGGGCAGTCCTACGAGCAGTACTTC
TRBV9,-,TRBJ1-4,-,CAGSVGVGVLEKLFF,TGTGCCGGCAGCGTAGGTGTGGGGGTCCTCGAAAAACTGTTTTTT
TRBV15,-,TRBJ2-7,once,CATSSLDGSYYEQYF,TGTGCCACCAGCAGCTTGGACGGATCTTACTACGAGCAGTACTTC
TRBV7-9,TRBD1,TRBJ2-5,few,CASSSGGAETQYF,TGTGCCAGCAGCTCAGGGGGTGCGGAGACCCAGTACTTC
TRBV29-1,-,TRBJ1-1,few,CSVGASYTEAFF,TGCAGCGTTGGAGCCAGTTACACTGAAGCTTTCTTT
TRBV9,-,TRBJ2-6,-,CASSVDGGPGANVLTF,TGTGCCAGCAGCGTAGATGGGGGGCCAGGGGCCAACGTCCTGACTTTC
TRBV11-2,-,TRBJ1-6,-,CASSPDSYNSPLHF,TGTGCCAGCAGTCCAGACTCCTATAATTCACCCCTCCACTTT
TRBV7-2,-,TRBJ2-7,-,CASSFEGGKDEQYF,TGTGCCAGCAGCTTTGAGGGGGGAAAGGACGAGCAGTACTTC
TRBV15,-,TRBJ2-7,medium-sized,CATSRVGDGSYEQYF,TGTGCCACCAGCAGAGTGGGGGACGGCTCCTACGAGCAGTACTTC
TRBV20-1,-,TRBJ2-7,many,CSAWGDGISYEQYF,TGCAGTGCTTGGGGAGATGGAATATCCTACGAGCAGTACTTC
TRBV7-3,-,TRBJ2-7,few,CASSQWPSNSYEQYF,TGTGCCAGCAGCCAATGGCCCAGCAACTCCTACGAGCAGTACTTC
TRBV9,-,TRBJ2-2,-,CASSLAGNGIGELFF,TGTGCCAGCAGCTTAGCCGGGAATGGCATCGGGGAGCTGTTTTTT
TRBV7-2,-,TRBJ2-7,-,CASSPPAGARDEQYF,TGTGCCAGCAGCCCCCCGGCGGGGGCGCGAGACGAGCAGTACTTC
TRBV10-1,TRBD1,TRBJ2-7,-,CASSGTGGTYEQYF,TGCGCCAGCAGTGGGACAGGGGGAACCTACGAGCAGTACTTC
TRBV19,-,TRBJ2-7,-,CASSIAEDYEQYF,TGTGCCAGTAGTATTGCAGAAGATTACGAGCAGTACTTC
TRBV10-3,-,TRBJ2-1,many,CAISESGWVWGAMWKQFF,TGTGCCATCAGTGAGTCGGGTTGGGTGTGGGGGGCGATGTGGAAGCAGTTCTTC
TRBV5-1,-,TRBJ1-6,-,CASSLVSGDIGSPLHF,TGCGCCAGCAGCTTGGTCAGCGGGGATATCGGTTCACCCCTCCACTTT
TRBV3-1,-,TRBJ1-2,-,CASSQGDRDTYGYTF,TGTGCCAGCAGCCAAGGTGACAGAGACACCTATGGCTACACCTTC
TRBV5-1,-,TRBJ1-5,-,CASSLEEGIGSNQPQHF,TGTGCCAGCAGCTTAGAGGAGGGGATCGGAAGCAATCAGCCCCAGCATTTT
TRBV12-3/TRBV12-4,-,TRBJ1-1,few,CASSLGGRNTEAFF,TGTGCCAGCAGTCTCGGAGGGAGGAACACTGAAGCTTTCTTT
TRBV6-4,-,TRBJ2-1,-,CASSGTPDTNEQFF,TGTGCCAGCAGTGGGACACCAGACACCAATGAGCAGTTCTTC
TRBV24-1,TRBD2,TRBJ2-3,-,CATSPGLAETGTQYF,TGTGCCACCAGTCCGGGACTAGCTGAGACTGGGACGCAGTATTTT
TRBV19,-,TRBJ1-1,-,CASPTPGSTEAFF,TGTGCCAGTCCTACCCCGGGGAGCACTGAAGCTTTCTTT
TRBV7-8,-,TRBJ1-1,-,CASSDPLNTEAFF,TGTGCCAGCAGCGATCCCCTGAACACTGAAGCTTTCTTT
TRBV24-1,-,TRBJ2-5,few,CATSDFPSETQYF,TGTGCCACCAGTGATTTCCCTTCAGAGACCCAGTACTTC
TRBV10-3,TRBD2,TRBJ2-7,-,CATGTSGGLSYEQYF,TGTGCCACCGGGACTAGCGGGGGCCTCTCCTACGAGCAGTACTTC
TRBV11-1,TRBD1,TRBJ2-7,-,CASSLIPPDRAYEQYF,TGTGCCAGCAGCTTAATTCCACCCGACAGGGCCTACGAGCAGTACTTC
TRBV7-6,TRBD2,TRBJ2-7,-,CASTPPGGGGPYEQYF,TGTGCCAGCACCCCTCCCGGGGGCGGGGGGCCCTACGAGCAGTACTTC
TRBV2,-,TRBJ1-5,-,CASSGLTGNQPQHF,TGTGCCAGCAGTGGGTTGACCGGCAATCAGCCCCAGCATTTT
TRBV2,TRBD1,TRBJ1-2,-,CASSAGTARGFYGYTF,TGTGCCAGCAGCGCTGGGACAGCAAGGGGTTTTTATGGCTACACCTTC
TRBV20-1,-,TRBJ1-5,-,CSASPGVGDRFWQPQHF,TGCAGTGCTAGCCCCGGGGTCGGGGATCGGTTTTGGCAGCCCCAGCATTTT
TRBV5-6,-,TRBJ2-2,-,CASSLDTGELFF,TGTGCCAGCAGCTTGGACACCGGGGAGCTGTTTTTT
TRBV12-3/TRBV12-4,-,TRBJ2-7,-,CASSFDRLLVNEQYF,TGTGCCAGCAGTTTTGACAGGTTGCTCGTAAACGAGCAGTACTTC
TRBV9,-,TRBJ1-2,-,CASSAGDGGYGYTF,TGTGCCAGCAGCGCAGGAGACGGGGGCTATGGCTACACCTTC
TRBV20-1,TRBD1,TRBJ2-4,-,CSAETGEGNIQYF,TGCAGTGCCGAAACAGGGGAAGGAAACATTCAGTACTTC
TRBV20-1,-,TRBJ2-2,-,CSARENTGELSF,TGCAGTGCTAGGGAGAACACCGGGGAGCTGTCTTTT
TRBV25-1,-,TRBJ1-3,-,CASSEGNTIYF,TGTGCCAGCAGTGAAGGAAACACCATATATTTT
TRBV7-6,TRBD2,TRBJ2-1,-,CASSSSGGAGNEQFF,TGTGCCAGCAGCTCTAGCGGGGGGGCCGGCAATGAGCAGTTCTTC
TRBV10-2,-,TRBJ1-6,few,CASSEQGQRSSPLHF,TGCGCCAGCAGTGAACAAGGACAGCGGAGTTCACCCCTCCACTTT
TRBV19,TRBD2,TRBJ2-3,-,CATSSGGLSTDTQYF,TGTGCCACCTCTAGCGGGGGCCTTAGCACAGATACGCAGTATTTT
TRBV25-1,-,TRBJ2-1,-,CASSRTASYNEQFF,TGTGCCAGCTCCAGGACGGCCTCCTACAATGAGCAGTTCTTC
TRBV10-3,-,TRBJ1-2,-,CAIRGGGAYGYTF,TGTGCCATCAGAGGGGGAGGGGCCTATGGCTACACCTTC
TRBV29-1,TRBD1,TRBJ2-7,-,CSAYGDRGNEQYF,TGCAGCGCCTACGGGGACAGGGGGAACGAGCAGTACTTC
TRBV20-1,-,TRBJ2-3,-,CSASPFTGTDTQYF,TGCAGTGCTAGCCCATTTACCGGCACAGATACGCAGTATTTT
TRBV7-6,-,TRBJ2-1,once,CASSLAGDLGQFF,TGTGCCAGCAGCTTAGCCGGAGACCTGGGGCAGTTCTTC
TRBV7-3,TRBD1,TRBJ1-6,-,CASSPKTTGPDSPLHF,TGTGCCAGCAGCCCCAAAACGACAGGGCCTGATTCACCCCTCCACTTT
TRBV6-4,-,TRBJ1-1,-,CASSSGGGEYNEAFF,TGTGCCAGCAGTAGTGGCGGGGGGGAATACAATGAAGCTTTCTTT
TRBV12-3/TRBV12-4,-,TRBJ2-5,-,CASSRQGGQETQYF,TGTGCCAGCAGTCGGCAGGGGGGCCAAGAGACCCAGTACTTC
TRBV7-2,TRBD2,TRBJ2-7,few,CASSLGLAGDFYEQYF,TGTGCCAGCAGCTTAGGACTAGCGGGAGACTTCTACGAGCAGTACTTC
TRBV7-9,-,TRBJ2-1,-,CASSVGLGSSYNEQFF,TGTGCCAGCAGCGTAGGATTGGGGAGCTCCTACAATGAGCAGTTCTTC